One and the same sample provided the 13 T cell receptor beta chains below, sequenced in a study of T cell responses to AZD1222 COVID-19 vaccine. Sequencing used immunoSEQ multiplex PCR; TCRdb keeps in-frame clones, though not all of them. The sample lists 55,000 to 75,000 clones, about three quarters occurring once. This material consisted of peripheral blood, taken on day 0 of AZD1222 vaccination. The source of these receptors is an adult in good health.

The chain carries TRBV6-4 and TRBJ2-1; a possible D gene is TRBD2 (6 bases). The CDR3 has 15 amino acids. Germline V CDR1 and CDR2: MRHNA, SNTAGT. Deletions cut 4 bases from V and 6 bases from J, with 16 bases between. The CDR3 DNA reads TGTGCCAGCAGTGCCGCCGGGACTGGGGGCAATGAGCAGTTCTTC. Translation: CASSAAGTGGNEQFF.

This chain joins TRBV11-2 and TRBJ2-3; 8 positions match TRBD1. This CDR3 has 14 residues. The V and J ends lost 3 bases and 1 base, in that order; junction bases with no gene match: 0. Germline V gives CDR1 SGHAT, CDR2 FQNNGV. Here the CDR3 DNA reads TGTGCCAGCAGCTTGGACAGGGGCACAGATACGCAGTATTTT. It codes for CASSLDRGTDTQYF.

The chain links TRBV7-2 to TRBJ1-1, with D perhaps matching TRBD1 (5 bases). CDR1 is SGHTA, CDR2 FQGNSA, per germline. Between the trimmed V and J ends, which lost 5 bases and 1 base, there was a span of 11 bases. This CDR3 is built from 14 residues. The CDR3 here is CASSPGGENTEAFF. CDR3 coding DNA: TGTGCCAGCAGCCCCGGGGGGGAGAACACTGAAGCTTTCTTT.

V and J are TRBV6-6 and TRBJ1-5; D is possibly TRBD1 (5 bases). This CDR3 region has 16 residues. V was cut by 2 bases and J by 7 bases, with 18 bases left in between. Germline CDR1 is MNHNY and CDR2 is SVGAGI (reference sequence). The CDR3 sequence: CASSYPPGLRMQPQHF. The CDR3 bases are TGTGCCAGCAGTTACCCTCCGGGGCTAAGAATGCAGCCCCAGCATTTT.

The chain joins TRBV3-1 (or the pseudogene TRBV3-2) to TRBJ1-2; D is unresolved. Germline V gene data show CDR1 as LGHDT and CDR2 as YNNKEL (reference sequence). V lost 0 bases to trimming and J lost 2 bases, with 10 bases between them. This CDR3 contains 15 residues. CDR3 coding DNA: TGTGCCAGCAGCCAAGATATTTCGGACAACTATGGCTACACCTTC. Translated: CASSQDISDNYGYTF.

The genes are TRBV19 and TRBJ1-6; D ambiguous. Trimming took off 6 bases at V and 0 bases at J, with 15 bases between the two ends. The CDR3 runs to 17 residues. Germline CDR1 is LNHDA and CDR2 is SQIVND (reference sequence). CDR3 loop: CASSPSQVLSYNSPLHF. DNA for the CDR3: TGTGCCAGTAGCCCTTCTCAGGTACTCTCCTATAATTCACCCCTCCACTTT. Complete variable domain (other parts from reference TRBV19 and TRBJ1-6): DGGITQSPKYLFRKEGQNVTLSCEQNLNHDAMYWYRQDPGQGLRLIYYSQIVNDFQKGDIAEGYSVSREKKESFPLTVTSAQKNPTAFYLCASSPSQVLSYNSPLHFGNGTRLTVT.

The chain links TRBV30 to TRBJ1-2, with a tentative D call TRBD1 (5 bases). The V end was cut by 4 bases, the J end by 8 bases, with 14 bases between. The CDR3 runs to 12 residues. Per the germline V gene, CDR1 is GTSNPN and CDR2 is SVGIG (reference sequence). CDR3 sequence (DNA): TGTGCCTGGACTTGGGGCCCTCTAGGCTACACCTTC. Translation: CAWTWGPLGYTF.

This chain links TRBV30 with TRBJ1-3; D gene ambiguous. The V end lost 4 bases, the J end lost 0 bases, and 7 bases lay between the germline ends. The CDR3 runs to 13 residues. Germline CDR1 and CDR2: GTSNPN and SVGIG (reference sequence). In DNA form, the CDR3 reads TGTGCCTGGATGTTGGTCTCTGGAAACACCATATATTTT. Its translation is CAWMLVSGNTIYF. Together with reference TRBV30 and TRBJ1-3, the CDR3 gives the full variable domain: SQTIHQWPATLVQPVGSPLSLECTVEGTSNPNLYWYRQAAGRGLQLLFYSVGIGQISSEVPQNLSASRPQDRQFILSSKKLLLSDSGFYLCAWMLVSGNTIYFGEGSWLTVV.

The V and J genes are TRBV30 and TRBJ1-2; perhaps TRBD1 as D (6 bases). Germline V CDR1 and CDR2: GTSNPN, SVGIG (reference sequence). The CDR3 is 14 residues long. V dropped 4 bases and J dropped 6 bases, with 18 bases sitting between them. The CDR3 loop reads CAWNRRGGVDGYTF. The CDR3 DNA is TGTGCCTGGAACCGTCGGGGGGGCGTAGATGGCTACACCTTC.

CDR3 DNA: TGTGCCAGCACCCTCAACGGGGGGAGCTCCTACAATGAGCAGTTCTTC. Its protein is CASTLNGGSSYNEQFF. The chain combines TRBV27 with TRBJ2-1, with TRBD2 matching 7 bases. V trimming: 7 bases; J trimming: 0 bases; junction bases outside the gene matches: 9. The CDR3 contains 16 residues. Germline CDR1 and CDR2: MNHEY and SMNVEV (reference sequence).

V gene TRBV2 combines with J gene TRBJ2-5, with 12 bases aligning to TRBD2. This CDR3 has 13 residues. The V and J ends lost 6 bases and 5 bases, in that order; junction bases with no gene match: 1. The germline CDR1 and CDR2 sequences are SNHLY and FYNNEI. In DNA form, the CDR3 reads TGTGCCAGCAGGACTAGCGGGAGCGAGACCCAGTACTTC. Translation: CASRTSGSETQYF.

DNA for the CDR3: TGTGCCAGTACCCATCTAGGGGGGGACGGCTACACCTTC. This sequence encodes CASTHLGGDGYTF. The gene calls are TRBV19 and TRBJ1-2; D perhaps matches TRBD1 (6 bases). V gave up 7 bases and J gave up 8 bases, with 17 bases separating them. Germline-derived CDR1 and CDR2 are LNHDA and SQIVND (reference sequence). This CDR3 contains 13 residues.

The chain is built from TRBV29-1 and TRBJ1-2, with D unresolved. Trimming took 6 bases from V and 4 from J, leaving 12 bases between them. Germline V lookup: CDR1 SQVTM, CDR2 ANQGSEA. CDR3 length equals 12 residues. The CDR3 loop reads CSVPGLVYGYTF. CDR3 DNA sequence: TGCAGCGTCCCGGGTCTTGTCTATGGCTACACCTTC.